Shown below are 3 T cell receptor beta chains from a single sample sequenced in a study of T-cell memory formation after mild COVID-19. In TCRdb, the 5' RACE reads were re-called with MiXCR into one record per CDR3 protein. The data hold a few hundred thousand distinct CDR3 sequences, with approximately 27% observed a single time. The sample comprised PBMCs or a T cell subset sorted from them (not recorded which). These TCRs come from an adult woman who had mild COVID-19 (a few samples of this study predate the infection). Cell type and time point are not known.

The chain couples TRBV10-2 to TRBJ1-2; D perhaps matches TRBD1 (6 bases). Germline V gene sequence: CDR1 WSHSY, CDR2 SAAADI. Deletions cut 1 base from V and 2 bases from J, with 20 bases between. The CDR3 is made up of 18 amino acids. The DNA for the CDR3 is TGCGCCAGCAGTGAGTGGGGGGCCAGGGGCGCGAGGAACTATGGCTACACCTTC. As protein: CASSEWGARGARNYGYTF.

The chain couples TRBV5-4 to TRBJ2-7; D perhaps matches TRBD1 (5 bases). V lost 2 bases and J 4 bases, leaving 10 bases between the germline ends. The germline CDR1 and CDR2 sequences are SGHNT and YYREEE (reference sequence). This CDR3 spans 13 amino acids. As DNA, the CDR3 is TGTGCCAGCAGCTTATCCAGGGAATACGAGCAGTACTTC. Translation: CASSLSREYEQYF.

The genes are TRBV11-2 and TRBJ1-1; 7 positions agree with TRBD1. The V gene's germline CDR1 is SGHAT and CDR2 FQNNGV. The CDR3 contains 17 residues. V was clipped by 4 bases and J by 1 base; unmatched bases: 12. DNA for the CDR3: TGTGCCAGCAGCTCCCCAGGGGGTACGGCAAGGAACACTGAAGCTTTCTTT. Its protein product is CASSSPGGTARNTEAFF.